These T cell receptor beta chains were read from a single sample in a study of CD8 T cells in ankylosing spondylitis. Each CDR3 protein gets one entry after TCRdb re-called the 5' RACE reads with MiXCR. The profile shows fewer than 400,000 distinct CDR3 sequences, about a fifth of them singletons. Sequencing was carried out using blood, either unsorted or a sorted T cell fraction (not recorded which). Receptor source: a male donor with ankylosing spondylitis. Both conserved end residues are part of each CDR3. The D gene is left open where the match is weak. Clone size is shown for a subset of rows, as once, few, many or a class of expanded clone.

V: TRBV6-2/TRBV6-3; size: NA; J: TRBJ2-2; D: NA; length: 14; CDR3: CASSYQSTYGELFF; DNA: TGTGCCAGCAGTTACCAGAGCACCTACGGGGAGCTGTTTTTT
V: TRBV7-2; size: NA; J: TRBJ2-2; D: NA; length: 15; CDR3: CASSRSVGEPGELFF; DNA: TGTGCCAGCAGCCGAAGCGTGGGAGAGCCCGGGGAGCTGTTTTTT
V: TRBV11-3; size: few; J: TRBJ1-5; D: TRBD1; length: 15; CDR3: CASSYRDREDQPQHF; DNA: TGTGCCAGCAGCTACCGGGACAGGGAAGATCAGCCCCAGCATTTT
V: TRBV11-2; size: few; J: TRBJ2-5; D: TRBD1; length: 14; CDR3: CASSWDRGVETQYF; DNA: TGTGCCAGCAGCTGGGACAGGGGTGTCGAGACCCAGTACTTC
V: TRBV2; size: few; J: TRBJ2-1; D: TRBD2; length: 16; CDR3: CASSISGWSSYNEQFF; DNA: TGTGCCAGCAGTATTAGCGGGTGGAGCTCCTACAATGAGCAGTTCTTC
V: TRBV29-1; size: NA; J: TRBJ2-5; D: NA; length: 15; CDR3: CSVRQGGGTLGAQYF; DNA: TGCAGCGTTAGACAGGGAGGGGGAACGCTAGGGGCGCAGTACTTC
V: TRBV7-9; size: few; J: TRBJ2-1; D: NA; length: 16; CDR3: CASSPPLILGYNEQFF; DNA: TGTGCCAGCAGCCCCCCCCTCATACTGGGGTACAATGAGCAGTTCTTC
V: TRBV12-3/TRBV12-4; size: few; J: TRBJ2-2; D: TRBD2; length: 14; CDR3: CASTWTSGTGELFF; DNA: TGTGCCAGCACCTGGACTAGCGGAACCGGGGAGCTGTTTTTT
V: TRBV6-1; size: NA; J: TRBJ2-1; D: NA; length: 14; CDR3: CASGWAPLVPEQFF; DNA: TGTGCCAGCGGATGGGCGCCGTTGGTACCAGAGCAGTTCTTC
V: TRBV25-1; size: few; J: TRBJ2-1; D: NA; length: 15; CDR3: CASSGRSREYNEQFF; DNA: TGTGCCAGCAGTGGTAGGAGCCGAGAGTACAATGAGCAGTTCTTC
V: TRBV20-1; size: many; J: TRBJ2-5; D: NA; length: 13; CDR3: CSARVPPGETQYF; DNA: TGCAGTGCTAGAGTCCCCCCGGGAGAGACCCAGTACTTC
V: TRBV5-1; size: few; J: TRBJ2-7; D: NA; length: 15; CDR3: CASSLRSGASLEQYF; DNA: TGCGCCAGCAGCTTGAGGTCAGGGGCCTCTCTCGAGCAGTACTTC
V: TRBV20-1; size: few; J: TRBJ2-7; D: TRBD2; length: 14; CDR3: CSASAGLDRSEQYF; DNA: TGCAGTGCTAGTGCCGGACTAGATCGGTCCGAGCAGTACTTC
V: TRBV6-5; size: NA; J: TRBJ1-5; D: NA; length: 17; CDR3: CASSFTPSNRRDQPQHF; DNA: TGTGCCAGCAGCTTTACTCCCTCCAACCGTCGCGATCAGCCCCAGCATTTT
V: TRBV29-1; size: few; J: TRBJ1-1; D: NA; length: 10; CDR3: CSVVGTEAFF; DNA: TGCAGCGTTGTTGGCACTGAAGCTTTCTTT
V: TRBV6-1; size: many; J: TRBJ2-5; D: NA; length: 14; CDR3: CASSFMDSEETQYF; DNA: TGTGCCAGCAGCTTCATGGACAGTGAAGAGACCCAGTACTTC
V: TRBV19; size: NA; J: TRBJ2-1; D: NA; length: 19; CDR3: CASSIYPISVGTTYNEQFF; DNA: TGTGCCAGTAGTATATACCCTATATCAGTGGGGACCACCTACAATGAGCAGTTCTTC
V: TRBV12-3/TRBV12-4; size: many; J: TRBJ2-5; D: NA; length: 15; CDR3: CASSLHWGSQETQYF; DNA: TGTGCCAGCAGTTTACATTGGGGTAGCCAAGAGACCCAGTACTTC